The clone carrying this T cell receptor beta chain appeared a few times. Antigen specificity is unknown. The data were taken from a study of cytomegalovirus exposure and HLA in healthy donors. Both 60 Vbeta primers and 13 Jbeta primers went into the PCR. Sequenced by immunoSEQ multiplex PCR; TCRdb stores in-frame clones only, minus some. The sample yields more than 100,000 clones, approximately 61% seen once. At collection, donors were nominally healthy, but unrecorded immune exposures were probable. Findings and caveats of the study: For most TCR sequences rarity was the rule, although some public TCRs occurred in many donors. Common viral pathogens (according to a later analysis) appeared linked to several of the most significant clusters. Listed as cytomegalovirus-associated were 150 to 200 TCR beta chains.

The TCR originated in a middle-aged woman in good health and CMV-seronegative. Sequencing was done on a sample of PBMCs.

CDR3 amino acids: CAINQGARNTEAFF. The CDR3 DNA is TGTGCCATCAACCAGGGGGCGCGCAACACTGAAGCTTTCTTT. This sequence joins TRBV10-3 and TRBJ1-1, with TRBD1 identical over 8 bases. The CDR3 runs 14 residues. Germline CDR1 and CDR2: ENHRY and SYGVKD. J was trimmed by 2 bases and V by 7 bases; bases with no gene match: 6.